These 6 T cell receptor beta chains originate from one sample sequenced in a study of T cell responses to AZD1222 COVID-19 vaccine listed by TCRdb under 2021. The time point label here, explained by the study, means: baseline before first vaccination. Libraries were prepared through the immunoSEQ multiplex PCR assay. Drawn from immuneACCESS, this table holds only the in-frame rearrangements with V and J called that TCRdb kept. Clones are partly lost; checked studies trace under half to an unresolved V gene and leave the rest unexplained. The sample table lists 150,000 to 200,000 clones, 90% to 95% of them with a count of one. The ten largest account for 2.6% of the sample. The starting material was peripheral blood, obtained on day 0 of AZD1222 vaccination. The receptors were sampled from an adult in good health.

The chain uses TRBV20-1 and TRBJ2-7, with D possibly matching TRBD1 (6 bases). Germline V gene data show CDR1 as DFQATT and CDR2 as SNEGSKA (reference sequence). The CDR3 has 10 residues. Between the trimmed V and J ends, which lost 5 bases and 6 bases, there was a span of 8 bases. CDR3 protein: CSAAGAEQYF. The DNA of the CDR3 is TGCAGTGCTGCAGGGGCCGAGCAGTACTTC.

The CDR3 DNA reads TGTGCCAGCAGCCCCCGGGGTAGCGCAGATACGCAGTATTTT. Amino acids: CASSPRGSADTQYF. J is TRBJ2-3 and V is TRBV9; D perhaps matches TRBD2 (5 bases). This CDR3 region has 14 residues. V was pared by 4 bases and J by 4 bases, with 13 bases between. The germline V gene encodes CDR1 SGDLS and CDR2 YYNGEE.

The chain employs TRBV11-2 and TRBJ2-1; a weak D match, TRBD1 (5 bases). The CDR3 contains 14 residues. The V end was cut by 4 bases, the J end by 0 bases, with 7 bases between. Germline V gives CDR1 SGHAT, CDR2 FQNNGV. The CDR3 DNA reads TGTGCCAGCAGCTCGACAGTCTCCTACAATGAGCAGTTCTTC. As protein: CASSSTVSYNEQFF.

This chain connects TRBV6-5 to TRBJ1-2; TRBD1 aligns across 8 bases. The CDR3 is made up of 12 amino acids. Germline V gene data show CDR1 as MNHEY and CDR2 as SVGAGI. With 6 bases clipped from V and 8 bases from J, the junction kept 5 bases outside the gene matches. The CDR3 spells CASSSTGEGYTF. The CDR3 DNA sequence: TGTGCCAGCAGCTCGACAGGGGAAGGCTACACCTTC.

This CDR3 is CAIRNRVGSNTGELFF. In DNA, the CDR3 is TGTGCCATCAGGAACAGGGTAGGATCGAACACCGGGGAGCTGTTTTTT. The rearrangement links TRBV10-3 to TRBJ2-2, with a weak D call TRBD1 (6 bases). The germline V gene encodes CDR1 ENHRY and CDR2 SYGVKD. V gave up 6 bases and J gave up 0 bases, with 14 bases separating them. The CDR3 spans 16 residues.

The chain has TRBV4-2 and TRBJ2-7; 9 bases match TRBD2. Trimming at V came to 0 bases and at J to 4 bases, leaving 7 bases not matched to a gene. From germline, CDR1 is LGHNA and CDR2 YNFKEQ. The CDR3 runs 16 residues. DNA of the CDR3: TGTGCCAGCAGCCAAGAGCCCGCGGGAGGGGGGTACGAGCAGTACTTC. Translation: CASSQEPAGGGYEQYF.